The 21 T cell receptor beta chains below were found in one sample sequenced in a study of blood T cell repertoires in COVID-19. Repertoires were generated with immunoSEQ multiplex PCR, while TCRdb's copy carries only in-frame clones and drops some. The table lists under 200,000 clones, 74% of them singletons, with 2.5% to 3% in the top ten. The specimen sequenced was peripheral blood. Receptors originate from a woman older than 75 with acute or convalescent COVID-19.

The chain has TRBV19 and TRBJ2-7, with 12 bases lining up with TRBD1. Trimming took 5 bases from V and 7 from J; bases not matched to a gene: 6. The germline CDR1 and CDR2 sequences are LNHDA and SQIVND (reference sequence). The CDR3 consists of 14 residues. DNA of the CDR3: TGTGCCAGTAGTTTGGGACAGGGGGCAGGAGAGCAGTACTTC. Translation: CASSLGQGAGEQYF. The variable domain in full, completed from reference TRBV19 and TRBJ2-7, reads DGGITQSPKYLFRKEGQNVTLSCEQNLNHDAMYWYRQDPGQGLRLIYYSQIVNDFQKGDIAEGYSVSREKKESFPLTVTSAQKNPTAFYLCASSLGQGAGEQYFGPGTRLTVT.

This CDR3 reads CASSQGPSRNEQFF. CDR3 DNA sequence: TGTGCCAGCAGCCAAGGTCCTAGTCGAAATGAGCAGTTCTTC. The chain recombines TRBV6-5 with TRBJ2-1; D remains ambiguous. V was trimmed by 6 bases and J by 7 bases, leaving 16 bases between them. CDR1 is MNHEY, CDR2 SVGAGI, per germline. The CDR3 consists of 14 residues.

This sequence joins TRBV7-2 and TRBJ1-2; D gene ambiguous. Germline values: CDR1 SGHTA, CDR2 FQGNSA. This CDR3 contains 15 residues. V shed 1 base and J shed 5 bases, with 14 bases lying between them. CDR3 nucleotides: TGTGCCAGCAGCTTAGGAATGACACTCCGGTATGGCTACACCTTC. This encodes CASSLGMTLRYGYTF.

This rearrangement joins TRBV7-6 to TRBJ2-3; D is possibly TRBD2 (6 bases). This CDR3 is built from 14 residues. The V gene's germline CDR1 is SGHVS and CDR2 FNYEAQ. Trimming left V 3 bases short and J 4 bases short, with 11 bases between. CDR3 loop: CASSFRGEADTQYF. The CDR3, as DNA: TGTGCCAGCAGCTTCAGAGGGGAGGCAGATACGCAGTATTTT.

V usage is TRBV29-1 and J usage is TRBJ2-6; D might be TRBD2 (6 bases). The CDR3 is 16 amino acids. V dropped 3 bases and J dropped 0 bases, with 12 bases sitting between them. Germline lookup yields CDR1 SQVTM and CDR2 ANQGSEA. DNA of the CDR3: TGCAGCGTTGAGAGTGGTAGCGGCTCTGGGGCCAACGTCCTGACTTTC. As protein: CSVESGSGSGANVLTF.

The genes are TRBV7-2 and TRBJ1-1, with no clear D. Trimming removed 1 base at V and 3 bases at J, with 9 bases between. From germline, CDR1 is SGHTA and CDR2 FQGNSA. The CDR3 contains 14 residues. The DNA for the CDR3 is TGTGCCAGCAGCTTAGACAGTGGTTACACTGAAGCTTTCTTT. Amino acids: CASSLDSGYTEAFF.

This rearrangement joins TRBV4-1 to TRBJ2-1; TRBD2 might be the D (5 bases). The CDR3 extends over 15 amino acids. Germline CDR1 MGHRA, CDR2 YSYEKL. Trimming took 0 bases from V and 4 from J, leaving 10 bases between them. The CDR3 is CASSQDIGVYNEQFF. The DNA for the CDR3 is TGCGCCAGCAGCCAAGATATCGGGGTGTACAATGAGCAGTTCTTC.

The table lists this clone with a count of one. The gene calls are TRBV7-9 and TRBJ1-5, with TRBD1 matching over 10 bases. Germline V lookup: CDR1 SEHNR, CDR2 FQNEAQ (reference sequence). The junction had 5 bases not matched to a gene; V was cut back by 5 bases and J by 7 bases. CDR3 length equals 14 residues. The CDR3 is CASSPGTGAQPQHF. The CDR3 DNA reads TGTGCCAGCAGCCCGGGGACAGGGGCACAGCCCCAGCATTTT.

The chain combines TRBV19 with TRBJ1-2; 7 nucleotides align to TRBD1. Trimming removed 5 bases from V and 10 bases from J; junction bases left unmatched: 19. Germline lookup yields CDR1 LNHDA and CDR2 SQIVND (reference sequence). CDR3 length: 16 amino acids. CDR3 in DNA: TGTGCCAGTAGTGCCCGACCGGGACAGACTACCTTTGACTACACCTTC. The encoded protein is CASSARPGQTTFDYTF.

The chain has TRBV19 and TRBJ1-2; D is unclear. V was pared by 0 bases and J by 1 base, with 9 bases between. CDR3 size: 15 residues. Germline V gene lookup returns CDR1 LNHDA and CDR2 SQIVND (reference sequence). Here the CDR3 reads CASSIDPGNNYGYTF. The CDR3 DNA sequence: TGTGCCAGTAGTATAGACCCCGGGAATAACTATGGCTACACCTTC. The complete variable domain, with remaining parts taken from reference TRBV19 and TRBJ1-2, reads DGGITQSPKYLFRKEGQNVTLSCEQNLNHDAMYWYRQDPGQGLRLIYYSQIVNDFQKGDIAEGYSVSREKKESFPLTVTSAQKNPTAFYLCASSIDPGNNYGYTFGSGTRLTVV.

This clone was observed a handful of times. This sequence joins TRBV28 and TRBJ1-1; unclear D gene. The CDR3 consists of 13 residues. Germline V gene data show CDR1 as MDHEN and CDR2 as SYDVKM. Deletions cut 3 bases from V and 4 bases from J, with 9 bases between. CDR3 DNA sequence: TGTGCCAGCAGTTTGATAAGCACCACTGAAGCTTTCTTT. Encoded protein: CASSLISTTEAFF.

The chain couples TRBV5-1 to TRBJ1-4; D possibly corresponds to TRBD1 (6 bases). The CDR3 has 14 amino acids. The V gene lost 4 bases and the J gene lost 5 bases, with 12 bases spanning the gap. Germline values: CDR1 SGHRS, CDR2 YFSETQ. CDR3 loop: CASSVQGSNEKLFF. DNA of the CDR3: TGCGCCAGCAGCGTACAGGGTTCGAATGAAAAACTGTTTTTT.

The rearrangement uses TRBV2 and TRBJ1-1; TRBD1 matches at 7 bases. With V trimmed by 3 bases and J by 10 bases, 8 bases remained unmatched. Germline CDR1 reads SNHLY; CDR2 reads FYNNEI. This CDR3 is 13 amino acids long. The CDR3 bases are TGTGCCAGCAGTGAGAGGGGGCAATTGGGAGCTTTCTTT. Translating gives CASSERGQLGAFF. The whole variable domain, filled in from reference TRBV2 and TRBJ1-1, reads EPEVTQTPSHQVTQMGQEVILRCVPISNHLYFYWYRQILGQKVEFLVSFYNNEISEKSEIFDDQFSVERPDGSNFTLKIRSTKLEDSAMYFCASSERGQLGAFFGQGTRLTVV.

This clone was seen a single time. The chain couples TRBV4-3 to TRBJ2-2; the D is unclear. The CDR3 length is 16 residues. The V and J ends lost 4 bases and 0 bases respectively, with 12 bases between them. Looked up from germline, CDR1 is LGHNA and CDR2 is YSLEER. CDR3 sequence: CASSLPSWPNTGELFF. For the CDR3, the DNA is TGCGCCAGCAGCCTACCCTCGTGGCCGAACACCGGGGAGCTGTTTTTT.

This clone has only one observation. V usage is TRBV10-1 and J usage is TRBJ1-1, with D perhaps TRBD1 (5 bases). The CDR3 sequence is 14 residues long. The germline CDR1 and CDR2 sequences are WNHNN and SYGVQD (reference sequence). Trimming took 3 bases from V and 5 from J, leaving 13 bases between them. CDR3 coding DNA: TGCGCCAGCAGTGATGGACACGGCGAAACTGAAGCTTTCTTT. Its protein is CASSDGHGETEAFF.

The rearrangement joins TRBV11-2 to TRBJ1-1; tentative D call: TRBD1 (5 bases). Germline V gene lookup returns CDR1 SGHAT and CDR2 FQNNGV. Between the trimmed V and J ends, which lost 5 bases and 1 base, there was a span of 11 bases. The CDR3 has 14 amino acids. CDR3 protein: CASSAGLSNTEAFF. The CDR3 DNA reads TGTGCCAGCAGCGCGGGACTATCGAACACTGAAGCTTTCTTT.

V and J are TRBV29-1 and TRBJ2-1, with TRBD2 matching over 12 bases. The CDR3 totals 15 residues. Germline V lookup: CDR1 SQVTM, CDR2 ANQGSEA. Trimming at V came to 5 bases and at J to 8 bases, leaving 10 bases not matched to a gene. CDR3 in amino acids: CSVLGLAGPGYEQFF. The CDR3, as DNA: TGCAGCGTTCTAGGACTAGCGGGACCCGGCTATGAGCAGTTCTTC.

The rearrangement links TRBV18 to TRBJ1-3, with 7 bases lining up with TRBD1. CDR3 size: 15 residues. Germline CDR1 KGHSH, CDR2 LQKENI. Trimming at V came to 4 bases and at J to 0 bases, leaving 3 bases not matched to a gene. The CDR3, as DNA: TGTGCCAGCTCACAGGACAGGTTCTCTGGAAACACCATATATTTT. Translation: CASSQDRFSGNTIYF. The whole variable domain, filled in from reference TRBV18 and TRBJ1-3, reads NAGVMQNPRHLVRRRGQEARLRCSPMKGHSHVYWYRQLPEEGLKFMVYLQKENIIDESGMPKERFSAEFPKEGPSILRIQQVVRGDSAAYFCASSQDRFSGNTIYFGEGSWLTVV.

This chain connects TRBV2 to TRBJ2-4; 7 bases are a match to TRBD1. The CDR3 is made up of 15 amino acids. J lost 0 bases, V lost 5 bases, and 4 bases had no gene match. Germline V CDR1 and CDR2: SNHLY, FYNNEI. The CDR3 region has the DNA TGTGCCAGCAGTACACAGGGGATAGCCAAAAACATTCAGTACTTC. Translation gives CASSTQGIAKNIQYF.

V is TRBV6-5 and J is TRBJ2-3; 10 bases agree with TRBD2. V dropped 8 bases and J dropped 3; count of bases not matched to a gene: 8. The CDR3 is 15 residues long. From germline, CDR1 is MNHEY and CDR2 SVGAGI. The CDR3 here is CASAEAGGPTDTQYF. DNA for the CDR3: TGTGCCAGCGCGGAAGCGGGAGGGCCGACAGATACGCAGTATTTT.

V is TRBV19 and J is TRBJ1-5; no reliable D call. The CDR3 consists of 13 residues. The V end lost 7 bases, the J end lost 6 bases, and 13 bases lay between the germline ends. Germline CDR1 is LNHDA and CDR2 is SQIVND (reference sequence). CDR3 sequence (DNA): TGTGCCAGTAACAAGGGCGGGATTCAGCCCCAGCATTTT. Its protein product is CASNKGGIQPQHF.